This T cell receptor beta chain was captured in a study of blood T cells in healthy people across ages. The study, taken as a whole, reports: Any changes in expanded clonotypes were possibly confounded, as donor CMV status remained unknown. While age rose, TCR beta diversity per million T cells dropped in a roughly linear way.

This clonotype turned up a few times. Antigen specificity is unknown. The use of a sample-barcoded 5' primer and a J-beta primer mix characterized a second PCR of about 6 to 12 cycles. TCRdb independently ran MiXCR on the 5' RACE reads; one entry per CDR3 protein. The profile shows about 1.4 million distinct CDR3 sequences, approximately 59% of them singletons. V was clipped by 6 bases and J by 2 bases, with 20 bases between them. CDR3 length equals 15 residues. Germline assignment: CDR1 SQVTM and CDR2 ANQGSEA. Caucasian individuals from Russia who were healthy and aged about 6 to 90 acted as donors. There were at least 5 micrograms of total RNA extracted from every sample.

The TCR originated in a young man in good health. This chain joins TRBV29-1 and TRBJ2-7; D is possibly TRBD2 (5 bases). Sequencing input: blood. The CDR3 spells CSVLGGWQATYEQYF. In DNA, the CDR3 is TGCAGCGTGCTAGGAGGTTGGCAGGCAACCTACGAGCAGTACTTC.